This T cell receptor (beta chain) was recovered during a study of blood T cell repertoires in COVID-19. TCRdb's copy holds only in-frame clones and misses some; the assay was immunoSEQ multiplex PCR. The table lists tens of thousands of clones, around 80% of them singletons, with approximately 12% in the top ten. The germline CDR1 and CDR2 sequences are SEHNR and FQNEAQ (reference sequence). The CDR3 is 17 residues long. V lost 5 bases, J lost 1 base, and 10 bases stayed unmatched. The sample taken for sequencing was peripheral blood. This receptor was taken from a human donor in a cohort sampled during active COVID-19. The chain has TRBV7-9 and TRBJ1-2; 10 positions agree with TRBD1. CDR3 residues: CASSHLGQGSDNYGYTF. DNA of the CDR3: TGTGCCAGCAGCCATTTGGGACAGGGGTCTGATAACTATGGCTACACCTTC.